Below are 27 T cell receptor beta chains sequenced from a single sample in a study of CD8+CD57+ T cells in acquired aplastic anemia. It was patients with CD8+CD57+ cell expansion by flow cytometry who were chosen for sequencing. Profiling of TCR beta VDJ combinations and CDR3 sequences used genomic DNA as template. TCRdb re-derived calls from the reads in MiXCR, one entry per CDR3 protein. The sample lists 150,000 to 200,000 distinct CDR3 sequences; roughly 43% were seen once. Sequencing input: sorted CD4+, CD8+, or CD8+CD57+ T cells (not recorded which) from PBMCs. The receptors here all came from a human donor with aplastic anemia.

In DNA, the CDR3 is TGTGCCAGCACCAATGCGGGGTCCACTGAAGCTTTCTTT. Its protein is CASTNAGSTEAFF. This sequence joins TRBV11-1 and TRBJ1-1; D ambiguous. Looked up from germline, CDR1 is SGHAT and CDR2 is FQDESV (reference sequence). There are 13 residues in the CDR3. The V end lost 7 bases, the J end lost 4 bases, and 13 bases lay between the germline ends.

This clonotype was observed once. The V and J genes are TRBV9 and TRBJ1-1; 8 nucleotides line up with TRBD1. The germline CDR1 and CDR2 sequences are SGDLS and YYNGEE. The CDR3 is made up of 14 amino acids. After removal of 5 bases from V and 5 bases from J, the junction contained 8 bases not matched to a gene. The CDR3 loop reads CASRSGGEGTEAFF. The CDR3 region has the DNA TGTGCCAGCAGATCAGGGGGCGAAGGGACTGAAGCTTTCTTT.

This chain uses TRBV10-3 with TRBJ2-1; unclear D gene. The CDR3 extends over 11 amino acids. The V gene lost 3 bases and the J gene lost 7 bases, with 4 bases spanning the gap. Germline V gives CDR1 ENHRY, CDR2 SYGVKD. The CDR3 loop is CAISDENEQFF. CDR3 nucleotide sequence: TGTGCCATCAGTGACGAAAATGAGCAGTTCTTC.

This clonotype was seen at least ten times. The V gene is TRBV7-3, the J gene TRBJ2-1; 10 bases line up with TRBD2. The germline V gene encodes CDR1 SGHTA and CDR2 FQGTGA. The V segment lost 4 bases and the J segment 10 bases; nucleotides outside the gene matches: 13. This CDR3 is 16 amino acids long. The CDR3 loop reads CASSSLAGEPIAEQFF. The CDR3 bases are TGTGCCAGCAGCTCCCTAGCGGGGGAGCCCATCGCCGAGCAGTTCTTC. Drawing the rest from reference TRBV7-3 and TRBJ2-1, the complete variable domain is GAGVSQTPSNKVTEKGKYVELRCDPISGHTALYWYRQSLGQGPEFLIYFQGTGAADDSGLPNDRFFAVRPEGSVSTLKIQRTERGDSAVYLCASSSLAGEPIAEQFFGPGTRLTVL.

The chain combines TRBV2 with TRBJ2-3; TRBD1 matches 8 bases. This CDR3 contains 14 residues. V lost 4 bases to trimming and J lost 3 bases; unmatched junction nucleotides: 3. The germline V gene encodes CDR1 SNHLY and CDR2 FYNNEI. The CDR3 loop is CASSVRDRTDTQYF. The CDR3 region has the DNA TGTGCCAGCAGTGTCCGGGACAGGACAGATACGCAGTATTTT. Variable domain in full (rest from reference TRBV2 and TRBJ2-3): EPEVTQTPSHQVTQMGQEVILRCVPISNHLYFYWYRQILGQKVEFLVSFYNNEISEKSEIFDDQFSVERPDGSNFTLKIRSTKLEDSAMYFCASSVRDRTDTQYFGPGTRLTVL.

The V call is TRBV29-1, the J call TRBJ2-5; 7 bases match TRBD1. Germline V CDR1 and CDR2: SQVTM, ANQGSEA. The CDR3 extends over 12 amino acids. The V gene end was trimmed by 6 bases and the J gene end by 7 bases; junction bases not matched to a gene: 8. The CDR3 protein is CSVVQGSGTQYF. The CDR3 nucleotides read TGCAGCGTAGTACAGGGGAGTGGGACCCAGTACTTC.

The rearrangement links TRBV2 to TRBJ2-6; D could derive from TRBD1 or TRBD2 (5 bases each). V was trimmed by 3 bases and J by 15 bases, leaving 18 bases between them. Germline V lookup: CDR1 SNHLY, CDR2 FYNNEI. The CDR3 has 14 residues. CDR3 nucleotide sequence: TGTGCCAGCAGTGATCGCGTGGGACCCCAGGCCCTGACTTTC. It encodes CASSDRVGPQALTF.

This clonotype appeared a few times. CDR3 coding DNA: TGCGCCAGCAGTGAACGTGAGGGCGAACCTCGCTACGAGCAGTACTTC. Translating it yields CASSEREGEPRYEQYF. V and J are TRBV10-1 and TRBJ2-7; possible D gene TRBD2, 5 bases. This CDR3 has 16 residues. Per the germline V gene, CDR1 is WNHNN and CDR2 is SYGVQD (reference sequence). The germline V and J ends were trimmed by 3 bases and 3 bases, with 18 bases remaining between them.

This clonotype was detected ten times or more. The chain joins TRBV2 to TRBJ1-1; weak D call: TRBD1 (5 bases). The V end was cut by 6 bases, the J end by 1 base, with 9 bases between. The CDR3 has 13 residues. Germline loops: CDR1 SNHLY, CDR2 FYNNEI. Here the CDR3 reads CASSGQPNTEAFF. The CDR3 coding sequence is TGTGCCAGCAGCGGACAACCGAACACTGAAGCTTTCTTT.

This clonotype was recorded a few times. The junction does not match germline at one end; this may be a read error. The rearrangement uses TRBV7-7 and TRBJ2-3; 8 bases agree with TRBD2. This CDR3 is built from 13 residues. Germline lookup yields CDR1 SSHAT and CDR2 FNYEAQ (reference sequence). As DNA, the CDR3 is TGTGCTAGCAGCGATGGACTAGCTGATACGCAGTATTTT. This encodes CASSDGLADTQYF.

In its sample, this clonotype was seen a few times. The rearrangement joins TRBV6-1 to TRBJ1-2; the D gene is possibly TRBD1 (6 bases). V was cut by 7 bases and J by 8 bases, with 17 bases left in between. In germline, CDR1 is MNHNS, CDR2 SASEGT. The CDR3 consists of 13 residues. The CDR3 DNA reads TGTGCCAGCACTCTTCCCGACGGGGGCGGCTACACCTTC. It is translated as CASTLPDGGGYTF.

The genes are TRBV19 and TRBJ1-4, with D perhaps matching TRBD1 (5 bases). V was pared by 6 bases and J by 5 bases, with 13 bases between. This CDR3 region has 14 residues. Germline V lookup: CDR1 LNHDA, CDR2 SQIVND (reference sequence). In DNA, the CDR3 is TGTGCCAGTAGGAATTGGGACCACAATGAAAAACTGTTTTTT. Its protein product is CASRNWDHNEKLFF. Full variable domain (rest looked up from reference TRBV19 and TRBJ1-4): DGGITQSPKYLFRKEGQNVTLSCEQNLNHDAMYWYRQDPGQGLRLIYYSQIVNDFQKGDIAEGYSVSREKKESFPLTVTSAQKNPTAFYLCASRNWDHNEKLFFGSGTQLSVL.

This clonotype was seen at least ten times. V usage is TRBV2 and J usage is TRBJ2-3, with D hard to call. Trimming stripped 6 bases from V and 3 bases from J, with 10 bases between. CDR3 length equals 13 residues. CDR1 is SNHLY and CDR2 is FYNNEI in the germline V gene. The chain's CDR3 is CASSIGATDTQYF. The CDR3 bases are TGTGCCAGCAGCATTGGTGCTACAGATACGCAGTATTTT.

Turning to this clonotype: A single base separates this from a much larger clone, so it may be a read error. This chain links TRBV7-2 with TRBJ1-2; maybe TRBD1 (6 bases). CDR3 length: 15 residues. The V end lost 3 bases, the J end lost 4 bases, and 15 bases lay between the germline ends. CDR1 and CDR2 (germline): SGHTA, FQGNSA. CDR3 sequence (DNA): TGTGCCAGCAGCTTTGGTGTTGGGGGCGGCTATGGCTACACCTTC. This sequence encodes CASSFGVGGGYGYTF.

This clonotype was seen ten or more times. The chain carries TRBV6-1 and TRBJ1-5; D is uncertain. Germline V lookup: CDR1 MNHNS, CDR2 SASEGT. The V gene lost 2 bases and the J gene lost 3 bases, with 5 bases spanning the gap. The CDR3 runs 13 residues. The chain's CDR3 is CASSEYVNQPQHF. The CDR3 region has the DNA TGTGCCAGCAGTGAATATGTCAATCAGCCCCAGCATTTT.

There are many counts of this clonotype. V usage is TRBV20-1 and J usage is TRBJ2-3; no clear D. Germline lookup yields CDR1 DFQATT and CDR2 SNEGSKA (reference sequence). CDR3 length equals 11 residues. Trimming shortened V by 8 bases and J by 3 bases, and 9 bases separated the two germline ends. The CDR3 DNA reads TGCAGTCCTGGCCCTACAGATACGCAGTATTTT. Translation: CSPGPTDTQYF.

The rearrangement joins TRBV29-1 to TRBJ2-1; no clear D gene. The germline gives CDR1 SQVTM, CDR2 ANQGSEA. V lost 0 bases and J 5 bases, leaving 11 bases between the germline ends. The CDR3 length is 14 residues. The CDR3 protein is CSVEDPFWNNEQFF. The CDR3 bases are TGCAGCGTTGAAGATCCCTTTTGGAACAATGAGCAGTTCTTC.

This clonotype was counted many times. V usage is TRBV5-4 and J usage is TRBJ1-1, with TRBD1 as a possible D gene (6 bases). Germline V gene sequence: CDR1 SGHNT, CDR2 YYREEE (reference sequence). V shed 0 bases and J shed 11 bases, with 14 bases lying between them. This CDR3 comprises 13 residues. The CDR3 DNA is TGTGCCAGCAGCTTGGGGGGAAGGCAGGGGGCTTTCTTT. Its protein product is CASSLGGRQGAFF.

The chain recombines TRBV13 with TRBJ1-1; perhaps TRBD1 as D (6 bases). The ends were cut back, 1 base at V and 6 bases at J, with 18 bases in the middle. The CDR3 is made up of 16 amino acids. Looked up from germline, CDR1 is PRHDT and CDR2 is FYEKMQ (reference sequence). The CDR3 nucleotides read TGTGCCAGCAGCTTAGCCGGGGGCAGGCGTAGCGCTGAAGCTTTCTTT. Encoded protein: CASSLAGGRRSAEAFF.

This clonotype occurred many times. This chain connects TRBV20-1 to TRBJ2-7; 9 bases match TRBD2. V gave up 3 bases and J gave up 7 bases; unmatched junction bases: 13. There are 15 residues in the CDR3. Per the germline V gene, CDR1 is DFQATT and CDR2 is SNEGSKA (reference sequence). The chain's CDR3 is CSARGNSGGRGEQYF. CDR3 nucleotide sequence: TGCAGTGCTAGGGGAAATAGCGGGGGCCGGGGGGAGCAGTACTTC.

This chain links TRBV24-1 with TRBJ2-5; D not certain. Trimming pared 9 bases from V and 0 bases from J, leaving 19 bases between. The CDR3 is made up of 16 amino acids. Germline V gene sequence: CDR1 KGHDR, CDR2 SFDVKD. CDR3 amino acids: CATGDRRPRYQETQYF. CDR3 nucleotide sequence: TGTGCCACCGGGGATAGGAGACCCAGGTACCAAGAGACCCAGTACTTC.

The J gene is TRBJ2-7, the V gene TRBV20-1; tentatively, D is TRBD1 (6 bases). Trimming removed 4 bases at V and 5 bases at J, with 18 bases between. Germline V gene sequence: CDR1 DFQATT, CDR2 SNEGSKA (reference sequence). The CDR3 sequence is 14 residues long. This CDR3 is CSATGAQGINEQYF. The CDR3, as DNA: TGCAGTGCTACAGGAGCCCAGGGGATTAACGAGCAGTACTTC.

This sequence joins TRBV6-2 or TRBV6-3 and TRBJ2-5; D might be TRBD1 (6 bases). Looked up from germline, CDR1 is MNHEY and CDR2 is SVGEGT. The germline V and J ends were trimmed by 0 bases and 5 bases, with 19 bases remaining between them. The CDR3 contains 17 residues. The CDR3 sequence: CASSYSDDRSMMETQYF. CDR3 DNA: TGTGCCAGCAGTTACTCGGACGACAGGTCTATGATGGAGACCCAGTACTTC.

This clonotype was seen a handful of times. J is TRBJ2-1 and V is TRBV2, with D tentatively TRBD2 (6 bases). The CDR3 contains 11 residues. Per germline, CDR1 SNHLY and CDR2 FYNNEI. With 3 bases removed from V and 15 bases from J, the gap between germline ends came to 12 bases. This CDR3 is CASSEGGGSFF. CDR3 DNA sequence: TGTGCCAGCAGTGAGGGAGGCGGATCGTTCTTC.

The V gene is TRBV2, the J gene TRBJ1-6; D gene uncertain. The germline gives CDR1 SNHLY, CDR2 FYNNEI. The CDR3 length is 11 residues. Trimming took off 1 base at V and 14 bases at J, with 6 bases between the two ends. DNA for the CDR3: TGTGCCAGCAGTGAAGGGCGGGCCCTCCACTTT. Protein: CASSEGRALHF. Combining the CDR3 with reference TRBV2 and TRBJ1-6 gives the whole variable domain EPEVTQTPSHQVTQMGQEVILRCVPISNHLYFYWYRQILGQKVEFLVSFYNNEISEKSEIFDDQFSVERPDGSNFTLKIRSTKLEDSAMYFCASSEGRALHFGNGTRLTVT.

The rearrangement joins TRBV29-1 to TRBJ1-2; possible D gene TRBD1, 6 bases. Germline V gene data show CDR1 as SQVTM and CDR2 as ANQGSEA. The length of the CDR3 is 13 residues. Trimming removed 6 bases at V and 4 bases at J, with 15 bases between. CDR3 amino acids: CSVRTVVGYGYTF. The CDR3 DNA reads as TGCAGCGTCCGGACAGTCGTGGGCTATGGCTACACCTTC.

This clonotype was recorded many times. The rearrangement links TRBV25-1 to TRBJ1-6; unclear D gene. V lost 1 base, J lost 9 bases, and 13 bases lay in between. Germline-derived CDR1 and CDR2 are MGHDK and SYGVNS. CDR3 length: 15 amino acids. The CDR3 reads CASSESVGRGSPLHF. In nucleotides, the CDR3 is TGTGCCAGCAGTGAATCTGTAGGTCGAGGTTCACCCCTCCACTTT.